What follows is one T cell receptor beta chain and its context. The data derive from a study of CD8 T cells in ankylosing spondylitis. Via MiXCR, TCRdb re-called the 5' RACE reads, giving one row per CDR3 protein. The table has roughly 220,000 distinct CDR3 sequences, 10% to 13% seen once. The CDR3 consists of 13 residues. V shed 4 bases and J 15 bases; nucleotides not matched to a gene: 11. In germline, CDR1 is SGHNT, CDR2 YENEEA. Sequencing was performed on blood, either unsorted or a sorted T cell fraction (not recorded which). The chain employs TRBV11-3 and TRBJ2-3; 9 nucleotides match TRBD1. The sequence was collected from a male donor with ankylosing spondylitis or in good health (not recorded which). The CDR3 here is CASSSARDRAPYF. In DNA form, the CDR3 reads TGTGCCAGCAGCTCCGCCCGGGACAGGGCCCCCTATTTT.